This T cell receptor (beta chain) was identified during a study of cytomegalovirus exposure and HLA in healthy donors. The V segment lost 2 bases and the J segment 4 bases; nucleotides outside the gene matches: 13. This CDR3 spans 19 amino acids. Healthy bone marrow donors made up the cohort. Details on this clone: The antigen is unknown.

Researchers ran the PCR with 60 Vbeta and 13 Jbeta primers. Sequencing was performed with immunoSEQ multiplex PCR; in TCRdb, only in-frame clones are kept and a portion is missing. This sample carries 100,000 to 150,000 clones, roughly 69% of them seen once, and the ten largest clones take 2.9%. General study findings and limits: Data from an earlier analysis indicated that most TCR beta V segments were productive either about 90% or about 30% of the time.

The receptor's source is a human donor in good health. Sequencing used PBMCs. The J gene is TRBJ2-1, the V gene TRBV6-7, with 11 bases matching TRBD2. TRBV6-7 qualifies as an ORF whose function is uncertain. This chain's CDR3 is CASSYGPSGGQDGYNEQFF. CDR3 bases: TGTGCCAGCAGTTACGGTCCTAGCGGGGGGCAGGATGGATACAATGAGCAGTTCTTC.